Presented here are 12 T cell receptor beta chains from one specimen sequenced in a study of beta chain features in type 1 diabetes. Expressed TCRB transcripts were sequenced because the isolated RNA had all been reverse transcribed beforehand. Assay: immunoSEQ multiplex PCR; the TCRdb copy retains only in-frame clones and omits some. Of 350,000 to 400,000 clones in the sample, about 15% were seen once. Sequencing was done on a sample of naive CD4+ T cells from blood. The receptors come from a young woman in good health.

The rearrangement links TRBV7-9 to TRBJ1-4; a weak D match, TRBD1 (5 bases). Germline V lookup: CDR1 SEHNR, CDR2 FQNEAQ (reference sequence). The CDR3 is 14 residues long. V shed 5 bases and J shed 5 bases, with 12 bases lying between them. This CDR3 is CASSLGLPNEKLFF. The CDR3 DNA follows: TGTGCCAGCAGCCTGGGGCTTCCCAATGAAAAACTGTTTTTT.

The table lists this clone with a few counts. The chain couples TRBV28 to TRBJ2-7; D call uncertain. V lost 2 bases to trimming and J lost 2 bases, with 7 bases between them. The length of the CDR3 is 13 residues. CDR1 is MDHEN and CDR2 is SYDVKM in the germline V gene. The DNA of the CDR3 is TGTGCCAGCAGTTTAACTCGCACCTACGAGCAGTACTTC. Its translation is CASSLTRTYEQYF.

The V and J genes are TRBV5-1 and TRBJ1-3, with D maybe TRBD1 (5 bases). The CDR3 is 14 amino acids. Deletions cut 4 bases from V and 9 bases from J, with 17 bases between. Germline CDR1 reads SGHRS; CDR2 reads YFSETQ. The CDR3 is CASSPGHGEVTIYF. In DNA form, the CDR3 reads TGCGCCAGCAGCCCTGGACACGGTGAGGTCACCATATATTTT.

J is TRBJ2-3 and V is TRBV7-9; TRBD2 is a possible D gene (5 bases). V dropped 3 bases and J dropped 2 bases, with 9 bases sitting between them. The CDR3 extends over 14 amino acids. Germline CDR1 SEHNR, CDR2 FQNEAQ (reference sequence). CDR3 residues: CASSFSRATDTQYF. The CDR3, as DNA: TGTGCCAGCAGCTTTTCGCGGGCCACAGATACGCAGTATTTT.

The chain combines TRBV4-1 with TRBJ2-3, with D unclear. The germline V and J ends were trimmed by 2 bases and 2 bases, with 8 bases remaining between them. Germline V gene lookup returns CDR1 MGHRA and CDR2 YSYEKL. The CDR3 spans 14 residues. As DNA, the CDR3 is TGCGCCAGCAGCCAACTCTTGGCCACAGATACGCAGTATTTT. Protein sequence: CASSQLLATDTQYF.

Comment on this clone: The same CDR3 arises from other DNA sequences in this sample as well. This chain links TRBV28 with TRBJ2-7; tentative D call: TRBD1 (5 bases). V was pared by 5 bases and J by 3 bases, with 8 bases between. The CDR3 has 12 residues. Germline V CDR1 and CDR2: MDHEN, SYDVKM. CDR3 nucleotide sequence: TGTGCCAGCAGTCTAACAGGCTACGAGCAGTACTTC. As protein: CASSLTGYEQYF.

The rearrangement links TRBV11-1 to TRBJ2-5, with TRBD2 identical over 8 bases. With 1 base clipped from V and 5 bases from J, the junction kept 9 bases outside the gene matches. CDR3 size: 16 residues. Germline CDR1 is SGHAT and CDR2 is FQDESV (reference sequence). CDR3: CASSLEGTRGGETQYF. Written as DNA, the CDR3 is TGTGCCAGCAGCTTAGAAGGGACTAGAGGCGGTGAGACCCAGTACTTC.

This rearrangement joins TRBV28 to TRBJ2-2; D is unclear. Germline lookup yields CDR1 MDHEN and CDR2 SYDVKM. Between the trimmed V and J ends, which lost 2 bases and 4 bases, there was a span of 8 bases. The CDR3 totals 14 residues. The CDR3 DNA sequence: TGTGCCAGCAGTTTAGGCTTACCCACCGGGGAGCTGTTTTTT. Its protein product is CASSLGLPTGELFF.

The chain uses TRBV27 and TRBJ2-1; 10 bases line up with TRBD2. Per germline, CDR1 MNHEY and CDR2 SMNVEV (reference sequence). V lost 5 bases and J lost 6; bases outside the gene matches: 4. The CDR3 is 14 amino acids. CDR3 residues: CASSREREGNEQFF. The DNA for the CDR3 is TGTGCCAGCAGTAGGGAGCGGGAGGGCAATGAGCAGTTCTTC.

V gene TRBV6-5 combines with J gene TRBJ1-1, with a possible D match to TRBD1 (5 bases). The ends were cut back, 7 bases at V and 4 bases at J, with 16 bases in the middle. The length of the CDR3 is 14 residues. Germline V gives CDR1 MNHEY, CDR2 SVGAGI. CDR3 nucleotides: TGTGCCAGCAAATACGGGGCGGGGGGCACTGAAGCTTTCTTT. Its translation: CASKYGAGGTEAFF.

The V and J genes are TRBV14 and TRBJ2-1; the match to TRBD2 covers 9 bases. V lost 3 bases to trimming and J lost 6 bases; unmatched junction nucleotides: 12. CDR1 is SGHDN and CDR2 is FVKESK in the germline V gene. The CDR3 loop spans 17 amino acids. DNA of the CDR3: TGTGCCAGCAGCCAGCTAGGCAGGGGACTAGCCTTCAATGAGCAGTTCTTC. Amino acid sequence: CASSQLGRGLAFNEQFF. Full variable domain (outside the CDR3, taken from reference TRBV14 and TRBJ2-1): EAGVTQFPSHSVIEKGQTVTLRCDPISGHDNLYWYRRVMGKEIKFLLHFVKESKQDESGMPNNRFLAERTGGTYSTLKVQPAELEDSGVYFCASSQLGRGLAFNEQFFGPGTRLTVL.

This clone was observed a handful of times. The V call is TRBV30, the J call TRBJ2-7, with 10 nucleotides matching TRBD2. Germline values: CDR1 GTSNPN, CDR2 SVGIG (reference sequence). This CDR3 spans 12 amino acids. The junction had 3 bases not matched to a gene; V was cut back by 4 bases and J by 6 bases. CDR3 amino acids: CAWTSGSREQYF. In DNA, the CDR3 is TGTGCCTGGACTAGCGGGAGTCGCGAGCAGTACTTC.